The rows below give T cell receptor beta chains drawn from one sample of a study of monozygotic twins with inflammatory bowel disease. Reprocessing the 5' RACE reads, TCRdb reports a single entry for every CDR3 protein and omits DNA. Here the sample table reports 300,000 to 400,000 distinct CDR3 sequences. The sample was blood. These receptors all stem from a human donor with ulcerative colitis or Crohn's disease, or a healthy co-twin of an affected twin (not recorded which). Both conserved end residues are part of each CDR3. The order of the fields is V gene, J gene, CDR3 protein.

>TRBV6-5|TRBJ1-1
CASSYSGHTEAFF
>TRBV20-1|TRBJ1-3
CSAKDRIRGNTIYF
>TRBV20-1|TRBJ1-6
CSARVRGQLNSPLHF
>TRBV6-1|TRBJ2-3
CASIENKRPSTDTQYF
>TRBV20-1|TRBJ1-1
CSGDPGSEAFF
>TRBV7-9|TRBJ2-5
CASSPWEGHEETQYF
>TRBV20-1|TRBJ2-1
CSAYEMSSYNEQFF
>TRBV2|TRBJ1-1
CASTGGSEAFF
>TRBV24-1|TRBJ2-7
CATSDGGALNEQYF
>TRBV20-1|TRBJ1-2
CSARVSQPVNYGYTF
>TRBV29-1|TRBJ1-2
CSVVGQIYGYTF
>TRBV20-1|TRBJ2-7
CSARDSGGSGLASYEQYF
>TRBV20-1|TRBJ2-7
CSARDRGLFYEQYF
>TRBV5-1|TRBJ2-2
CASNYRDTGELFF
>TRBV7-9|TRBJ2-5
CASSLRGLAEETQYF
>TRBV6-2/TRBV6-3|TRBJ2-1
CASIRYGGDYNEQFF
>TRBV7-2|TRBJ2-5
CASSNAMGRETQYF
>TRBV9|TRBJ2-3
CASSAVAGTDTQYF
>TRBV11-2|TRBJ1-5
CASSLGQGPGPQHF
>TRBV7-9|TRBJ2-7
CASSPLFGLPYEQYF
>TRBV5-1|TRBJ2-7
CASSPVQGTYEQYF
>TRBV10-3|TRBJ1-1
CAISGGTPNTEAFF
>TRBV28|TRBJ1-5
CASSLFGGGVQPQHF
>TRBV6-2/TRBV6-3|TRBJ2-1
CASSYSRGGIGNEQFF
>TRBV5-6|TRBJ2-2
CATLDSNTGELFF
>TRBV6-5|TRBJ2-7
CASSYSSGTGYEQYF
>TRBV24-1|TRBJ2-1
CATSDWGTGEDEQFF
>TRBV6-1|TRBJ2-7
CASRLRDVPYEQYF
>TRBV9|TRBJ1-1
CASSVAPRDTEAFF